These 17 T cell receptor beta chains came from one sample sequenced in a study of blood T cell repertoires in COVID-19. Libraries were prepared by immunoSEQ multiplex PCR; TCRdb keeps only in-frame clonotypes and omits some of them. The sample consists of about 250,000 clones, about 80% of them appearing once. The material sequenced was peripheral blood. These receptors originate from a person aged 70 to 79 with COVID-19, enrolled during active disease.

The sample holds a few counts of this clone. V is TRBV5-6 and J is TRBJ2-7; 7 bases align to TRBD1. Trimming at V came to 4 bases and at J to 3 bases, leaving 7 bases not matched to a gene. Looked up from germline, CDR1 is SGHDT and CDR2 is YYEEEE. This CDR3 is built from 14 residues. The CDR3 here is CASSPTGTVYEQYF. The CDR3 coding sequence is TGTGCCAGCAGCCCGACAGGGACGGTCTACGAGCAGTACTTC.

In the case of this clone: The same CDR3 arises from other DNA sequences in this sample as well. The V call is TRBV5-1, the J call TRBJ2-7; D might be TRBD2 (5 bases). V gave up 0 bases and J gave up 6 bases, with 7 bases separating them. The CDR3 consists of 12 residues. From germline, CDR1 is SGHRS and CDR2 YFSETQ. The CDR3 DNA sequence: TGCGCCAGCAGCTTGGGAGGGTCCGAGCAGTACTTC. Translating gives CASSLGGSEQYF.

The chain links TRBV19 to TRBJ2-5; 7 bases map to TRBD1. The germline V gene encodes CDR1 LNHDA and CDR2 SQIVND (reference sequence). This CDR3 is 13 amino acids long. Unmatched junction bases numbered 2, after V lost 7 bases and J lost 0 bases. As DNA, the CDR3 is TGTGCCAGTACACAGGGGAACCAAGAGACCCAGTACTTC. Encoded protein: CASTQGNQETQYF.

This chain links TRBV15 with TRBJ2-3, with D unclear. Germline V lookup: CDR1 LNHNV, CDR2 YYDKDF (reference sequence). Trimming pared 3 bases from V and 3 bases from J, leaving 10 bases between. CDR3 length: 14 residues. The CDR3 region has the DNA TGTGCCACCAGCAGGAGACTTGCGACAGATACGCAGTATTTT. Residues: CATSRRLATDTQYF.

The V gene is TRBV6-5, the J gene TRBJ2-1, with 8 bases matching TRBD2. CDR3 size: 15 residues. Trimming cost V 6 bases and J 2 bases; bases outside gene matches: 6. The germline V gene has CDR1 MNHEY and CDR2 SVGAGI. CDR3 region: CASSRSGTTYNEQFF. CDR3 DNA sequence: TGTGCCAGCAGCCGTAGCGGGACTACCTACAATGAGCAGTTCTTC.

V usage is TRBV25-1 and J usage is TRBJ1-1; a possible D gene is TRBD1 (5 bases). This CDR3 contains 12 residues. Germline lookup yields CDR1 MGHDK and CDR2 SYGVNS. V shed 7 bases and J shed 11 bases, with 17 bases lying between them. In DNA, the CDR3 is TGTGCCAGCACCGAGGGTCTGGGGGGGGCTTTCTTT. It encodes CASTEGLGGAFF.

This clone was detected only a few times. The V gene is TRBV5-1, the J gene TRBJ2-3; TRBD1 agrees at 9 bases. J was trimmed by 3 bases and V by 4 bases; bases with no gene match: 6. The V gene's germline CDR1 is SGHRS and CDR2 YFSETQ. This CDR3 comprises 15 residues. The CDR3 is CASSPGQGGTDTQYF. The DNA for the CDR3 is TGCGCCAGCAGCCCGGGACAGGGAGGGACAGATACGCAGTATTTT.

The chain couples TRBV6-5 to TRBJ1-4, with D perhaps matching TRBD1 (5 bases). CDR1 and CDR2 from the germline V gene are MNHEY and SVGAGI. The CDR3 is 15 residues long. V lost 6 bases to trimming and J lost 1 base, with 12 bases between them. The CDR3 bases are TGTGCCAGCAGCCCCCCAGGGAAAACTAATGAAAAACTGTTTTTT. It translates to CASSPPGKTNEKLFF.

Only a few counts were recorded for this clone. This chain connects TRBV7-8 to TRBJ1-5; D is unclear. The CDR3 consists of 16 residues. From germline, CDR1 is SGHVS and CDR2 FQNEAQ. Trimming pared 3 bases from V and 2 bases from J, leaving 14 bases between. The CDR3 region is CASSLVGSLGNQPQHF. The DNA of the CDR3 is TGTGCCAGCAGCTTGGTTGGGAGCCTGGGCAATCAGCCCCAGCATTTT.

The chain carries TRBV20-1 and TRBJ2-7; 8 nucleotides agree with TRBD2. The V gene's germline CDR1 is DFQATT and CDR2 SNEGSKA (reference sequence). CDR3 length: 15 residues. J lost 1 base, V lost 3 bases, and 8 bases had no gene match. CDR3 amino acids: CSASRTGGASYEQYF. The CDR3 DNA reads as TGCAGTGCTAGTCGTACCGGGGGGGCGTCCTACGAGCAGTACTTC.

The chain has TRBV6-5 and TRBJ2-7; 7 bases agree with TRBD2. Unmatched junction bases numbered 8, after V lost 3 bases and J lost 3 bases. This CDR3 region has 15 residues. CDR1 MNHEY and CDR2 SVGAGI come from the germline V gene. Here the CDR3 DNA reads TGTGCCAGCAGTTATCGAACGGGGGGAGGCTACGAGCAGTACTTC. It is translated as CASSYRTGGGYEQYF.

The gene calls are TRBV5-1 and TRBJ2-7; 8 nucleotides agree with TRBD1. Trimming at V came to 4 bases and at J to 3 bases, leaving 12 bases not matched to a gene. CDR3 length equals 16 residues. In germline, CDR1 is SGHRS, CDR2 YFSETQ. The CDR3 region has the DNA TGCGCCAGCAGCCCTCGTCCCGGGACAGGTTTCTACGAGCAGTACTTC. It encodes CASSPRPGTGFYEQYF.

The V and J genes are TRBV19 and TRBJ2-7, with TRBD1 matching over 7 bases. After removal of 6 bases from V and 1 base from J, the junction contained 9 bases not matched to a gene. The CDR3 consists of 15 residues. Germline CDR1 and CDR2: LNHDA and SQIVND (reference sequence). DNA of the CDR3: TGTGCCAGTAGCACCGCCGGGACAGCTTCCTACGAGCAGTACTTC. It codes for CASSTAGTASYEQYF.

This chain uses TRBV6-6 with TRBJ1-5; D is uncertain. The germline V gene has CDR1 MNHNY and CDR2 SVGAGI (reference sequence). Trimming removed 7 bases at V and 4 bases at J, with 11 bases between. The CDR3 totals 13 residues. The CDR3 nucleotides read TGTGCCAGCACCACCGGGAAGAATCAGCCCCAGCATTTT. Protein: CASTTGKNQPQHF.

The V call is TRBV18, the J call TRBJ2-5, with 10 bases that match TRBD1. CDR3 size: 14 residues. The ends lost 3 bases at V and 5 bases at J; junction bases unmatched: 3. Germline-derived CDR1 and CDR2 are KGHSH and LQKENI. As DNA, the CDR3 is TGTGCCAGCTCACCGGGACAGGGGCATGAGACCCAGTACTTC. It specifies CASSPGQGHETQYF.

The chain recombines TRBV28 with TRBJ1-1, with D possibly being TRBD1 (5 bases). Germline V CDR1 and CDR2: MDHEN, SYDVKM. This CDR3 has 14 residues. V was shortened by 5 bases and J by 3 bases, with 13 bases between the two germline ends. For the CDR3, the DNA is TGTGCCAGCAGTAACCCGACAGCTCACACTGAAGCTTTCTTT. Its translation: CASSNPTAHTEAFF.

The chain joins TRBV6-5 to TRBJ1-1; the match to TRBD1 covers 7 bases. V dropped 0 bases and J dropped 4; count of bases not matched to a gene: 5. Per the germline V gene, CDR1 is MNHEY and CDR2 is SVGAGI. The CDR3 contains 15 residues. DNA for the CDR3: TGTGCCAGCAGTTACTCCAGGGCAGGGGGCACTGAAGCTTTCTTT. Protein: CASSYSRAGGTEAFF.